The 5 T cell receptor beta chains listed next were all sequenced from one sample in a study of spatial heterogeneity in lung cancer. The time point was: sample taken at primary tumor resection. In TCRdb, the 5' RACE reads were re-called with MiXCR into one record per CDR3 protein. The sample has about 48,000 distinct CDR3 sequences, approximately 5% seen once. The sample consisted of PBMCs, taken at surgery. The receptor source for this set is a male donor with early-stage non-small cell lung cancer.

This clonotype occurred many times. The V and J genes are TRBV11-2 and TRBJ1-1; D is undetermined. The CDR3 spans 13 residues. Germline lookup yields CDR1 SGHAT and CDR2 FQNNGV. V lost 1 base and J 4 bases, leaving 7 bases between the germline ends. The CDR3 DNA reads TGTGCCAGCAGCTTAGGCCTGGGCACTGAAGCTTTCTTT. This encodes CASSLGLGTEAFF. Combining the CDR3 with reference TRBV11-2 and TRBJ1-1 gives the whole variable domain EAGVAQSPRYKIIEKRQSVAFWCNPISGHATLYWYQQILGQGPKLLIQFQNNGVVDDSQLPKDRFSAERLKGVDSTLKIQPAKLEDSAVYLCASSLGLGTEAFFGQGTRLTVV.

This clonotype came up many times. CDR3 residues: CASSEGAKGTPLHF. Written as DNA, the CDR3 is TGTGCCAGCAGCGAGGGGGCGAAGGGTACACCCCTCCACTTT. The V call is TRBV9, the J call TRBJ1-6, with 7 bases aligning to TRBD1. CDR3 size: 14 residues. V lost 3 bases and J lost 11; bases outside the gene matches: 8. Germline CDR1 SGDLS, CDR2 YYNGEE.

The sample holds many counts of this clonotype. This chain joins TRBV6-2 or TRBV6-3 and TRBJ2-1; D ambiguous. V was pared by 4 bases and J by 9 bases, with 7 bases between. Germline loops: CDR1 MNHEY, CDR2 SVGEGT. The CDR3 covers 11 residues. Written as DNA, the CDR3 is TGTGCCAGCAGTTCCCCCTCTGAGCAGTTCTTC. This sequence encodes CASSSPSEQFF.

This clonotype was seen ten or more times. The CDR3: CASSLRLAGVTDTQYF. As DNA, the CDR3 is TGCGCCAGCAGCCTGCGACTAGCGGGAGTAACAGATACGCAGTATTTT. The V gene is TRBV5-1, the J gene TRBJ2-3; 12 bases are shared with TRBD2. CDR3 length: 16 residues. CDR1 and CDR2 (germline): SGHRS, YFSETQ. V lost 4 bases and J lost 3; bases outside the gene matches: 6.

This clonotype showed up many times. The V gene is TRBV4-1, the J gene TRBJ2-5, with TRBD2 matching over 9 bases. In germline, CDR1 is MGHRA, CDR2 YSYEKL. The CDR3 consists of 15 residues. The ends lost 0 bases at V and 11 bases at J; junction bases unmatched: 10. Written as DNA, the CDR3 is TGCGCCAGCAGCCAAGATACTGGGGGTAGCGGGAGACAGTACTTC. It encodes CASSQDTGGSGRQYF.